This T cell receptor beta chain came from a study of blood T cell repertoires in COVID-19. Study as a whole: Researchers got acute and convalescent COVID-19 samples from the United States, Italy and Spain. The analysed material was cDNA or gDNA that came from T cells, B-cell-depleted T cells, or PBMCs.

As processed by the authors: Nucleated cell number was recorded as an estimate derived from reference gene primer amplification. Repertoires were generated with immunoSEQ multiplex PCR, while TCRdb's copy carries only in-frame clones and drops some. Clone size and V and J calls were adopted from that table, with D and trimming inferred from the DNA. The sample has under 100,000 clones, 89% seen once. Germline V gene sequence: CDR1 GTSNPN, CDR2 SVGIG (reference sequence). Trimming left V 0 bases short and J 9 bases short, with 12 bases between. The CDR3 extends over 14 amino acids. This clone was counted once. This same CDR3 is encoded by further DNA sequences in the sample.

This chain links TRBV30 with TRBJ1-6; maybe TRBD1 (5 bases). The sample taken for sequencing was peripheral blood. The source of this sequence is a man over 45 with acute or convalescent COVID-19. The CDR3 nucleotides read TGTGCCTGGAGTGTAGGGCAGGGAGGTTCACCCCTCCACTTT. It encodes CAWSVGQGGSPLHF.